A single T cell receptor beta chain is shown here with its context. The CDR3 extends over 14 amino acids. Germline-derived CDR1 and CDR2 are GTSNPN and SVGIG (reference sequence). J gave up 4 bases and V 8 bases, and 11 bases lay outside the gene matches. This record comes from a study of blood T cell repertoires in COVID-19. Data came from immunoSEQ multiplex PCR; TCRdb stores just in-frame clones and leaves some out. The profile shows 250,000 to 300,000 clones, 80% to 90% of them singletons. The chain employs TRBV30 and TRBJ1-3; 7 bases match TRBD1. This receptor was identified in a woman aged 70-85 years with COVID-19, enrolled during active disease. Sequenced material: peripheral blood. Here the CDR3 DNA reads TGTGCCGGTCTGGGGACAGCGACAGGAAACACCATATATTTT. Amino acid sequence: CAGLGTATGNTIYF.